This TCR beta chain was identified in a study of T-cell reconstitution after alpha-beta-depleted transplantation in children. Unique molecular identifiers were incorporated when the TCRbeta library was constructed. TCRdb called the PCR reads again in MiXCR, with one record for every CDR3 protein. The sample lists around 370,000 distinct CDR3 sequences; over 9% were seen once. This clonotype showed up many times. The CDR3 spans 11 residues. V dropped 6 bases and J dropped 15 bases, with 18 bases sitting between them. CDR1 is SQVTM and CDR2 is ANQGSEA in the germline V gene. The sample consisted of PBMCs from the stem cell graft donor, taken from the stem cell graft. The V call is TRBV29-1, the J call TRBJ2-1, with D perhaps matching TRBD1 (5 bases). The sequence was collected from a human donor who donated a stem cell graft to a child with acute lymphoblastic leukemia. CDR3 sequence reads: CSVGRQGVRFF. CDR3 DNA sequence: TGCAGCGTCGGACGTCAGGGTGTACGGTTCTTC.